One T cell receptor beta chain is described in this entry. The antigen it binds to is not known. No base quality values were provided; no much bigger clone lies one nucleotide off. The data are from a study of blood T cell repertoires in COVID-19 (dated by TCRdb to about 2020). About the full investigation: Collaborator samples came from the United States, Italy and Spain and covered acute and convalescent phases of COVID-19. The material from the prospective study consisted of cDNA or gDNA derived from T cells, B-cell-depleted T cells, or PBMCs. The samples were drawn from the first 160 participants of the ongoing ImmuneRACE study and from under 1,500 subjects provided by 6 global collaborators. Deeply sampled blood TCRbeta repertoires from subjects exposed to, actively infected with, or recovered from COVID-19 were included in the dataset. Nearly every sample came with metadata listing a de-identified subject ID, COVID-19 status, age in years and sex. Where HLA class I and class II types were available, the types were taken from metadata supplied by the sample provider, not from assay-based typing. The repertoires were released in a freely available public database meant as a resource for research on the immune response to SARS-CoV-2. Overall study results and their limits: The amount of clinical and demographic metadata varied by source and participant and was provided uncurated.

TCRbeta CDR3 regions were amplified from genomic DNA using the immunoSEQ Assay, a bias-controlled multiplex PCR. The study's own analysis went as follows. Nucleated cell counts per sample were estimated from amplification of reference gene primers within the assay. Sequence reads were collapsed and filtered to measure the absolute abundance of every unique TCRbeta CDR3 rearrangement. Productive Simpson clonality was computed per sample as the square root of Simpson's diversity index over productive rearrangements. TCRdb re-hosts the immuneACCESS table, in-frame sequences only. Its copies lack some clones; in the studies checked, an unresolved V gene accounts for under half of them, and the cause for the rest is not known. V and J calls and clone size are as listed in that table; D and trimming were resolved from the DNA. In this sample the table shows about 120,000 clones, 80% to 90% of which occur a single time. Clones ranked in the top ten supply approximately 30% of the sample.

Trimming at the junction amounts to 5 bases on V and 3 bases on J, and the germline ends lie 10 bases apart. There are 13 amino acids in the CDR3, from cysteine to phenylalanine inclusive. This entry keeps only the CDR3 DNA: 39 bases, framed from base 1. Collaborating institutions collected whole blood in K2EDTA tubes following their own protocols. For TCRbeta analysis, collaborators shipped samples in one of three forms: frozen whole blood, isolated PBMCs, or DNA extracted from either of those sample types. Material: peripheral blood. The origin of this receptor is a man in his 70s with active or convalescent COVID-19. In this chain, TRBV12-3 or TRBV12-4 is recombined with TRBJ1-2; D gene: possibly TRBD1, on 5 matching bases. The nucleotides are TGTGCCAGCAGTCAGACAGCAGACTATGGCTACACCTTC. It codes for CASSQTADYGYTF.